This T cell receptor (beta chain) was sequenced in a study of T cell repertoires in cytomegalovirus infection (dated by TCRdb to the late 2010s). Context from the whole study: Peptide stimulations targeted recently identified HLA-C-restricted CMV epitopes, whose presentation resists viral immunomodulation, together with well-studied HLA-B-restricted epitopes. Because public TCR beta signatures pointed to carriage of CMV infection together with the matching HLA type, the HLA type of each donor mattered for the analysis. On the study overall, not on this receptor specifically: The ex vivo response was dominated by HLA-C-restricted CMV-specific TCR beta clonotypes, and the single most frequent clonotype in two of eight donors was supplied by these HLA-C-restricted clonotypes. In both this cohort and an independent approximately 370-donor cohort, the cumulative frequency of public TCR beta family members distinguished carriers of CMV infection plus the relevant HLA type.

Sequencing was carried out with an Illumina HiSeq 1500. TCRdb trimmed public reads at Q25 via fastp, called clones via MiXCR and kept in-frame beta chains. Identical CDR3 protein sequences are pooled into one entry, listed with their most common genes and DNA. The sample data list some 800,000 distinct CDR3 sequences, and about 29% of these were observed just once. Approximately 14% of the sample is in the top ten clones. Reading the label with the study, this specimen's treatment or condition is: in vitro stimulation with specific CMV peptide epitopes to enrich CMV-specific T cells. The CDR3 measures 13 amino acids from cysteine to phenylalanine. The DNA shown is the 39-base CDR3, in frame from base 1. V gives up 1 base and J gives up 3 bases, and the segment between their germline ends measures 6 bases. From a lookup of the germline V gene, CDR1 and CDR2 are SGDLS and YYNGEE. This clonotype was counted only a few times. No cognate antigen has been identified for it. Base-call qualities are not available, and no considerably larger clone is one nucleotide away.

This chain joins TRBV9 to TRBJ2-3, with no D gene named confidently. The receptor was derived from a human donor in good health (CMV status not recorded). Some clones in this sample may be carry-over from other donors' samples. This sample comprised cultured CD8+ T cells from PBMCs, obtained from culture after CMV antigen stimulation. The CDR3 protein sequence reads: CASSVMSTDTQYF. The base sequence is TGTGCCAGCAGCGTAATGAGTACAGATACGCAGTATTTT.